The rows below give T cell receptor beta chains drawn from one sample of a study of T cell changes during pregnancy in multiple sclerosis. Using immunoSEQ multiplex PCR, the repertoire was profiled, and TCRdb retains in-frame clones only, with some absent. The sample has about 59,000 clones, about 95% seen once. The source was CD8+ T cells from peripheral blood mononuclear cells, collected after pregnancy. The receptors were sampled from a female donor with multiple sclerosis, enrolled in a pregnancy study. Both conserved end residues are part of each CDR3. The order of the fields is V gene, J gene, CDR3 protein.

TRBV29-1	TRBJ2-5	CSDQLKFTRQGGMSETQYF
TRBV6-1	TRBJ1-1	CASSEALGRNTEAFF
TRBV4-2	TRBJ2-7	CASSRGALAGAPEQYF
TRBV19	TRBJ2-7	CASTGREDYEQYF
TRBV29-1	TRBJ1-2	CSVLDSYGYTF
TRBV7-9	TRBJ2-1	CASSFSGRAYNEQFF
TRBV19	TRBJ2-7	CASSIGGGNYEQYF
TRBV11-2	TRBJ2-6	CASPTDRGSWGANVLTF
TRBV11-3	TRBJ1-2	CASKVQGSYGYTF
TRBV27	TRBJ2-7	CASSPLLAGEYEQYF
TRBV4-1	TRBJ1-1	CASTPDRGMNTEAFF
TRBV5-1	TRBJ2-4	CASSLAILAGEGNIQYF
TRBV18	TRBJ2-7	CASSGDGRRGNEQYF
TRBV2	TRBJ1-2	CASGGTATF
TRBV6-1	TRBJ2-3	CASSEYAGSTDTQYF
TRBV25-1	TRBJ1-2	CASSTVTGYGYTF
TRBV5-1	TRBJ2-1	CASSPGTSGYNEQFF
TRBV5-1	TRBJ2-1	CASSIILASEQFF
TRBV6-6	TRBJ1-1	CASSYTTVFEAFF
TRBV18	TRBJ2-1	CASSPPYYNEQFF
TRBV5-1	TRBJ2-1	CASSWGLHNEQFF
TRBV27	TRBJ2-7	CASRPSGGSSYEQYF
TRBV28	TRBJ1-4	CASSRRGNEKLFF
TRBV10-3	TRBJ2-7	CAINGRDTHEQYF
TRBV4-1	TRBJ2-5	CASSPRLAGGRETQYF
TRBV2	TRBJ2-3	CASSTTSGSPTDTQYF
TRBV9	TRBJ2-5	CASSTAVQETQYF
TRBV9	TRBJ2-1	CASSAGPRDLFYGEQFF
TRBV27	TRBJ1-2	CASSSLTGRGGYTF